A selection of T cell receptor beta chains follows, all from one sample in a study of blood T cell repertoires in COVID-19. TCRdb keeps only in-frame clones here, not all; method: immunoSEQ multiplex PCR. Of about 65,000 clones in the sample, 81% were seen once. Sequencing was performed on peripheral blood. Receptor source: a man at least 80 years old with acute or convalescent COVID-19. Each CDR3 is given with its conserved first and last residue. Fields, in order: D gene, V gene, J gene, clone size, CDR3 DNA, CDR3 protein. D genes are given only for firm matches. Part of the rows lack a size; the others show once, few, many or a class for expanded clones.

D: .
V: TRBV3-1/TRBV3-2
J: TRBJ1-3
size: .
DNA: TGTGCCAGCAGCCGGGGGTCCCAGACAGGAGATGGAAACACCATATATTTT
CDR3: CASSRGSQTGDGNTIYF

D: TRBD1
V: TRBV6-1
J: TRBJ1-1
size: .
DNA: TGTGCCAGCAGCAACGACAGGGTTCAAGCTTTCTTT
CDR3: CASSNDRVQAFF

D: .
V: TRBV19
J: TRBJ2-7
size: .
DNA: TGTGCCAGTAGTCCCCGAGGCAGCGCACGCGTCTCCTACGAGCAGTACTTC
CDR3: CASSPRGSARVSYEQYF

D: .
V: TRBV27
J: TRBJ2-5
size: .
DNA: TGTGCCAGCAGCCTCCTCGGCGGTGGGGAGACCCAGTACTTC
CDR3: CASSLLGGGETQYF

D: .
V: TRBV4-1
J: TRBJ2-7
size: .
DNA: TGCGCCAGCAGTCGAGCGAGCACCGATGACTCCTACGAGCAGTACTTC
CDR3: CASSRASTDDSYEQYF

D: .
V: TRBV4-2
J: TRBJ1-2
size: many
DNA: TGTGCCAGCAGCCAAGAAGGGGGGGCTGGGAACTATGGCTACACCTTC
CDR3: CASSQEGGAGNYGYTF

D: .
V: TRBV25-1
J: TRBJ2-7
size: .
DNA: TGTGCCAGCAGTGGCGGCGGGGATCCGTACTTC
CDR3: CASSGGGDPYF

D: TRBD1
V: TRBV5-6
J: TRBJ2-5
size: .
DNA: TGTGCCAGCAGCGAAACAGGGGGCGCAGGGGAGACCCAGTACTTC
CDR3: CASSETGGAGETQYF

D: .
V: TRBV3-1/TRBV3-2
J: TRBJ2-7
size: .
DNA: TGTGCCAGCAGCCACACCGGCCAGGGTGAGCACGAGCAGTACTTC
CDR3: CASSHTGQGEHEQYF

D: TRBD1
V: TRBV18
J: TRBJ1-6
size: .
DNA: TGTGCCAGCTCACGAGGGACAGGGGCCAACCTGGGCTCACCCCTCCACTTT
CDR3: CASSRGTGANLGSPLHF

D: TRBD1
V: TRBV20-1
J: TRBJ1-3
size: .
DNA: TGCAGTGCTAGTCCGGGACAGGGGGCTGGAAACACCATATATTTT
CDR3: CSASPGQGAGNTIYF

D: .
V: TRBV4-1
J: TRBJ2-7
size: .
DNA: TGCGCCAGCAGCGGACAGAACTACGAGCAGTACTTC
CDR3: CASSGQNYEQYF

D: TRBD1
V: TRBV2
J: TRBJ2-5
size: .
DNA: TGTGCCAGCGGGGACAGGCGGCAAGAGACCCAGTACTTC
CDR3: CASGDRRQETQYF

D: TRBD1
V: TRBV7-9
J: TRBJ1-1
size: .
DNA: TGTGCCAGCAGCTCGGGACAGTTGAACACTGAAGCTTTCTTT
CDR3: CASSSGQLNTEAFF

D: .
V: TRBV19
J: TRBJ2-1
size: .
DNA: TGTGCCAGTAAAGACAGGAGAAGCTCCTACAATGAGCAGTTCTTC
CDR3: CASKDRRSSYNEQFF

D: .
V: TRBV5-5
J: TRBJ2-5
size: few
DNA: TGTGCCAGCAGCTTTTCCGGAGAAGAGACCCAGTACTTC
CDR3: CASSFSGEETQYF

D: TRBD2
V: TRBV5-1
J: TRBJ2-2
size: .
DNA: TGCGCCAGCAGCTCCGGACTAGCGGGGGGCCACGGGGAGCTGTTTTTT
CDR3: CASSSGLAGGHGELFF

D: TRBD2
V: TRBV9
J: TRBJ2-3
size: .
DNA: TGTGCCAGCAGCAGAGGACTAGCGGGGGGGTTATCAGATACGCAGTATTTT
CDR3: CASSRGLAGGLSDTQYF

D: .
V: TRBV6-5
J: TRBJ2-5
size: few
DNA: TGTGCCACCGCTAGGAGGATCCAAGAGACCCAGTACTTC
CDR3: CATARRIQETQYF

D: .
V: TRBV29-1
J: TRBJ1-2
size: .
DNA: TGCAGCTCCCACCAACCAGGGATATCGGATGGCTACACCTTC
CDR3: CSSHQPGISDGYTF

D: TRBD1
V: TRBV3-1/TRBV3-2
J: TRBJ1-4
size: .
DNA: TGTGCCAGCAGCCTGGAGGGACAGGGTGAAAAACTGTTTTTT
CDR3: CASSLEGQGEKLFF

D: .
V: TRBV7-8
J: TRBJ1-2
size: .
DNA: TGTGCCAGCAGCCTCCGGCAAGGGGGGGTCTATGGCTACACCTTC
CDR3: CASSLRQGGVYGYTF

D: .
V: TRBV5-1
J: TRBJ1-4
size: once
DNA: TGCGCCAGCAGCTTGGATCGTGTGTCTAATGAAAAACTGTTTTTT
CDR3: CASSLDRVSNEKLFF

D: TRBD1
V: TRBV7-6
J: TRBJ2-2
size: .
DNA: TGTGCCAGCAGCTTGGATACAGGGGCTGGTGACACCGGGGAGCTGTTTTTT
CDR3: CASSLDTGAGDTGELFF

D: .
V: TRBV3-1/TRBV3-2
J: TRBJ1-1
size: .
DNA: TGTGCCAGCAGCCAAGTCCTTAACGCAGGGATCCCTGAAGCTTTCTTT
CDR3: CASSQVLNAGIPEAFF

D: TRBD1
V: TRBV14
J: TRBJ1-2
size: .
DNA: TGTGCCAGCAGCCGGGACAGGGGAGGCTATGGCTACACCTTC
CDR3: CASSRDRGGYGYTF

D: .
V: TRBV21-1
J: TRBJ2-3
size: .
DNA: TGTGCCAGCAGCCCGAGGTCAGGACTCCCTTCGAGTACAGATACGCAGTATTTT
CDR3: CASSPRSGLPSSTDTQYF

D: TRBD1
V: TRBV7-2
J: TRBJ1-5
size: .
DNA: TGTGCCAGCAGCTCCCCAGGGGGGTGGCAGCCCCAGCATTTT
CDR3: CASSSPGGWQPQHF

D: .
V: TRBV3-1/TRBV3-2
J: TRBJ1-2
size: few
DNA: TGTGCCAGCAGCCAAGTGGCCAGGGGTCATGGCTACACCTTC
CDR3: CASSQVARGHGYTF

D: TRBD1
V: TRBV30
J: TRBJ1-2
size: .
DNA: TGTACCACCTCTCCGGGACAGGGGATCCAGGATGGCTACACCTTC
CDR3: CTTSPGQGIQDGYTF

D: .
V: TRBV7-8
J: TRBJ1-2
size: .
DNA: TGTGCCAGCAGCCTACAGGAAGGATTGTATGGCTACACCTTC
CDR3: CASSLQEGLYGYTF

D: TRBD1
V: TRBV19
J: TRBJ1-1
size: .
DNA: TGTGCCAGTAGTATAGATCACAGGGGGACTGAAGCTTTCTTT
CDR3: CASSIDHRGTEAFF

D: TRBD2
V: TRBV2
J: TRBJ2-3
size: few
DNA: TGTGCCACTGTAGCGGGGGTGCATGCAGATACGCAGTATTTT
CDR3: CATVAGVHADTQYF

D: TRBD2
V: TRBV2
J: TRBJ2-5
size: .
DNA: TGTGCCAGCAGTGGGACTAGCGGGGTGGAGACCCAGTACTTC
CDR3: CASSGTSGVETQYF

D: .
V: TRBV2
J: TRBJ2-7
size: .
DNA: TGTGCCAGCAGAGAGGATTATACCTACGAGCAGTACTTC
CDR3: CASREDYTYEQYF

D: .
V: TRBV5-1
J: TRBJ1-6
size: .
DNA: TGCGCCAGCAGCTTGGCACCGGGACAAAATTCACCCCTCCACTTT
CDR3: CASSLAPGQNSPLHF

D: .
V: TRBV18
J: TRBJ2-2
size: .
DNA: TGTGCCAGCTCAACCGACAGCGCGAACACCGGGGAGCTGTTTTTT
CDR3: CASSTDSANTGELFF

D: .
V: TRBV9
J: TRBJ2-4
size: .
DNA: TGTGCCAGCACAGACGGTGACATGGCCAAAAACATTCAGTACTTC
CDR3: CASTDGDMAKNIQYF

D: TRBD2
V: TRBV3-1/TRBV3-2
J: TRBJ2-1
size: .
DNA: TGTGCCAGCAGCCAAGATTTGAGCGGGGGCCGTCTCTACAATGAGCAGTTCTTC
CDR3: CASSQDLSGGRLYNEQFF

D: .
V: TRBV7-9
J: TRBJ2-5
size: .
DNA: TGTGCCAGCAGCCCGGCCGGGACACAGCAAGAGACCCAGTACTTC
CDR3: CASSPAGTQQETQYF

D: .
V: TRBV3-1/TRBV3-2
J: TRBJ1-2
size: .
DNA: TGTGCCAGCAGCCAAGATAGGTTAGGACAGACGTACTATGGCTACACCTTC
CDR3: CASSQDRLGQTYYGYTF

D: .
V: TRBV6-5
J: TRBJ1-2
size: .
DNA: TGTGCCAGCAGTTTCCCAGGGAGGTCGAGCTACACCTTC
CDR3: CASSFPGRSSYTF

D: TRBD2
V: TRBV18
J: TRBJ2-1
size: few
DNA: TGTGCCAGCTCACCAGTGACTAGCGGGGGCGGTGAGCAGTTCTTC
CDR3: CASSPVTSGGGEQFF

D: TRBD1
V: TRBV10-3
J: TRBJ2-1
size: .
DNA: TGTGCCATCAGTGAAAAGGGGGCTGCAGGCGATGAGCAGTTCTTC
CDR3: CAISEKGAAGDEQFF

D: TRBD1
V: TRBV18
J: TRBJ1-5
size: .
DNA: TGTGCCAGCTCACCCCAGACAGGGGGTCGTCAGCCCCAGCATTTT
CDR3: CASSPQTGGRQPQHF

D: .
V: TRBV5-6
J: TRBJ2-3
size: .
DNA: TGTGCCAGCAGCTTGGAGAGATCAGATACGCAGTATTTT
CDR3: CASSLERSDTQYF

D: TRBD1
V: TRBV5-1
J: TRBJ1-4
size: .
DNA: TGCGCCAGCAGCTTGGGGGGGACAGGGATTTCGTATGAAAAACTGTTTTTT
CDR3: CASSLGGTGISYEKLFF

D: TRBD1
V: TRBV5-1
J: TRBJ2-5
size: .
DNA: TGCGCCAGCCGTGACAGGGTAACGCAAGAGACCCAGTACTTC
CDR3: CASRDRVTQETQYF

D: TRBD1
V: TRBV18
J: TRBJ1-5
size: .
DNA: TGTGCCAGCTCAGCGGACAGGGGGAATCAGCCCCAGCATTTT
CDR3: CASSADRGNQPQHF

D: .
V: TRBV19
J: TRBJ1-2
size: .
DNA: TGTGCCAGTAGTAGTGGGGGAGCACAGGGAGCTAACTATGGCTACACCTTC
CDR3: CASSSGGAQGANYGYTF

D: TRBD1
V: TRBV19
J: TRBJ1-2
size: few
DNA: TGTGCCAGTAGTGGGGACAGGGGGGACTATGGCTACACCTTC
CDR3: CASSGDRGDYGYTF

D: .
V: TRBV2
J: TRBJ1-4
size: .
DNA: TGTGCCAGCAGTGTACAGGGTGCTGGGGAAAAACTGTTTTTT
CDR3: CASSVQGAGEKLFF

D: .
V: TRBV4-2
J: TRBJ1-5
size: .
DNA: TGTGCCAGCAGCCAAGAAGGGGACAAAGATCAGCCCCAGCATTTT
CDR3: CASSQEGDKDQPQHF

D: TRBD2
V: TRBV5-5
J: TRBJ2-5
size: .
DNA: TGTGCCAGCAGCTTGGCGGAACTAGCGGGGGACCAAGAGACCCAGTACTTC
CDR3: CASSLAELAGDQETQYF

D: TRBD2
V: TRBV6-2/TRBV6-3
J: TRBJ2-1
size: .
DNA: TGTGCCAGCAGCCGCCCACTAGCGGGACTCTACAATGAGCAGTTCTTC
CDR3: CASSRPLAGLYNEQFF